This TCR beta chain comes out of a study of blood T cell repertoires in COVID-19. Across the whole study: Samples representing acute and convalescent COVID-19 were sourced from the United States, Italy and Spain. Sources were T cells, B-cell-depleted T cells, or PBMCs; the material itself was cDNA or gDNA.

Authors' methods: Nucleated cell number was recorded as an estimate derived from reference gene primer amplification. TCRdb's table, derived via immunoSEQ multiplex PCR, lists solely in-frame clones and lacks some. V, J and clone size reflect that table, while D and trimming were determined from the DNA. The profile covers over 150,000 clones, with about 87% appearing a single time and around 1% taken by the ten largest. The TCR was taken from a woman between 18 and 29 years old who had recovered from COVID-19. The material sequenced was peripheral blood.

CDR3 sequence: CASSFGQGEYNEQYV. For the CDR3, the DNA is TGTGCCAGCAGTTTCGGACAGGGGGAGTATAACGAGCAGTACGTC. The gene calls are TRBV7-2 and TRBJ2-7, with 10 bases fitting TRBD1. Germline V gene data show CDR1 as SGHTA and CDR2 as FQGNSA. J lost 5 bases, V lost 6 bases, and 10 bases had no gene match. The length of the CDR3 is 15 residues.